This TCR beta chain was sequenced in a study of blood T cell repertoires in COVID-19. Background on the study: Sources were T cells, B-cell-depleted T cells, or PBMCs; the material itself was cDNA or gDNA.

CDR1 is GTSNPN and CDR2 is SVGIG in the germline V gene (reference sequence). The CDR3 covers 12 residues. The V gene lost 4 bases and the J gene lost 2 bases, with 8 bases spanning the gap. The sample holds one count of this clone. Here immunoSEQ multiplex PCR was the method, and the copy in TCRdb shows in-frame clones only, minus some. The sample carries about 330,000 clones, 80% to 90% recorded once. Two negative PCRs, clearance, or symptom resolution were required of recovered Cohort 3 donors. Sequencing used PBMCs or T cells enriched from blood (not recorded which). The rearrangement links TRBV30 to TRBJ1-1; no clear D. The sequence was obtained from a young man who had recovered from COVID-19. The CDR3 here is CAWTEFNTEAFF. As DNA, the CDR3 is TGTGCCTGGACAGAATTTAACACTGAAGCTTTCTTT.